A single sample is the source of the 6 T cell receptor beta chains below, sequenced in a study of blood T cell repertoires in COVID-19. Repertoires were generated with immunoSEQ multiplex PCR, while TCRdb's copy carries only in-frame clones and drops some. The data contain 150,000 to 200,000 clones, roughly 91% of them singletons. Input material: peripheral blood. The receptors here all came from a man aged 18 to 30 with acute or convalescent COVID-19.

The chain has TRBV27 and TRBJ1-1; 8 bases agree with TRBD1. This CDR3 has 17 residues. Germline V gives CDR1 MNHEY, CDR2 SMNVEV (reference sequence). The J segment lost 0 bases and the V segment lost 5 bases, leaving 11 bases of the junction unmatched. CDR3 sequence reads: CASSLQGARVVNTEAFF. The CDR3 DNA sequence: TGTGCCAGCAGTCTTCAGGGGGCGCGTGTTGTGAACACTGAAGCTTTCTTT.

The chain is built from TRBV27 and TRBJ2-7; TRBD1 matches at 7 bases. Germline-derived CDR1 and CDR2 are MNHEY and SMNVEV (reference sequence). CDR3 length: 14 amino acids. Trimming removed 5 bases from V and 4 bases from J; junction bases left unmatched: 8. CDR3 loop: CASSNPGQTYEQYF. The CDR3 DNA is TGTGCCAGCAGTAACCCGGGACAGACTTACGAGCAGTACTTC.

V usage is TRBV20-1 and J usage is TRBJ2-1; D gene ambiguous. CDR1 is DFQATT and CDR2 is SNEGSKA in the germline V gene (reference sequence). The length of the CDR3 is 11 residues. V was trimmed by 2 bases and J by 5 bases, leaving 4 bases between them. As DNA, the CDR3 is TGCAGTGCTAGATCCGACAATGAGCAGTTCTTC. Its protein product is CSARSDNEQFF.

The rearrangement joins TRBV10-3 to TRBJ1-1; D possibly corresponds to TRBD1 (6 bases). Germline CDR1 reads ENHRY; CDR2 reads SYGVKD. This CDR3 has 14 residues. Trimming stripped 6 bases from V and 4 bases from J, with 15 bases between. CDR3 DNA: TGTGCCATCAGCCACCCAGGGGAGGGCACTGAAGCTTTCTTT. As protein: CAISHPGEGTEAFF.

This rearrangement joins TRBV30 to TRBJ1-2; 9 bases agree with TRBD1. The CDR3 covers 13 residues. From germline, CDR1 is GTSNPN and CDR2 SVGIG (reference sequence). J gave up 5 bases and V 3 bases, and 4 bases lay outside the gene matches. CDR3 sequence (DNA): TGTGCCTGGAGGGACAGGGGCGAGTATGGCTACACCTTC. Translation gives CAWRDRGEYGYTF.

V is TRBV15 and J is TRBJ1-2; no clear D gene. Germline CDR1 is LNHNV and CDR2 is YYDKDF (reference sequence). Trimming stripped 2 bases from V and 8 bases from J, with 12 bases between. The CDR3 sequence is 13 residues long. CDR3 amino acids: CATSRPVGGGYTF. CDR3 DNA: TGTGCCACCAGCAGACCAGTTGGAGGGGGCTACACCTTC.